This TCR beta chain was recovered during a study of T cell repertoires in ileal Crohn's disease. Here immunoSEQ multiplex PCR was the method, and the copy in TCRdb shows in-frame clones only, minus some. Counted here are about 15,000 clones, about 73% occurring once; the ten biggest clones make up 15% to 20%. This clone has a single count. The receptor's source is an adult with Crohn's disease. The specimen was ileal tissue.

In DNA, the CDR3 is TGTGCCAGCAGCCAAATTGGGAGAGGCTACACCTTC. Its protein is CASSQIGRGYTF. V gene TRBV16 combines with J gene TRBJ1-2; the D is unclear. V lost 2 bases and J 8 bases, leaving 9 bases between the germline ends. CDR3 size: 12 residues. CDR1 is KGHSY, CDR2 FQNENV, per germline.